The rows below give T cell receptor beta chains drawn from one sample of a study of blood T cell repertoires in COVID-19. Generated by immunoSEQ multiplex PCR, the TCRdb table keeps only in-frame clones and is missing some. The repertoire holds approximately 200,000 clones, with about four fifths as singletons. Input material: PBMCs or T cells enriched from blood (not recorded which). These receptors were obtained from a man aged 55 to 70 who had recovered from COVID-19. CDR3s include the opening cysteine and the closing phenylalanine or tryptophan. The order of the fields is D gene, J gene, V gene, clone size, CDR3 protein, CDR3 DNA. D genes are given only for firm matches. Clone size is shown for a subset of rows, as once, few, many or a class of expanded clone.

D gene: .
J gene: TRBJ1-2
V gene: TRBV10-2
clone size: .
CDR3 protein: CASKREGIGGGPNYGYTF
CDR3 DNA: TGCGCCAGCAAAAGAGAGGGAATTGGTGGGGGCCCTAACTATGGCTACACCTTC

D gene: .
J gene: TRBJ1-2
V gene: TRBV28
clone size: .
CDR3 protein: CASSPSLGAANYGYTF
CDR3 DNA: TGTGCCAGCAGTCCCTCCCTGGGGGCCGCTAACTATGGCTACACCTTC

D gene: .
J gene: TRBJ1-2
V gene: TRBV2
clone size: .
CDR3 protein: CASSEGREGYTF
CDR3 DNA: TGTGCCAGCAGTGAAGGCAGGGAAGGCTACACCTTC

D gene: TRBD2
J gene: TRBJ2-7
V gene: TRBV3-1/TRBV3-2
clone size: .
CDR3 protein: CASSTRLAQTDEQYF
CDR3 DNA: TGTGCCAGCAGCACCCGACTAGCCCAAACAGACGAGCAGTACTTC

D gene: .
J gene: TRBJ1-3
V gene: TRBV5-1
clone size: .
CDR3 protein: CASSEGHYGNTIYF
CDR3 DNA: TGCGCCAGCAGCGAAGGACACTATGGAAACACCATATATTTT

D gene: .
J gene: TRBJ1-4
V gene: TRBV25-1
clone size: .
CDR3 protein: CASKQGGEKLFF
CDR3 DNA: TGTGCCAGCAAACAGGGTGGGGAAAAACTGTTTTTT

D gene: .
J gene: TRBJ1-1
V gene: TRBV5-1
clone size: .
CDR3 protein: CASSLDGGRTEAFF
CDR3 DNA: TGCGCCAGCAGCCTGGACGGGGGTCGGACTGAAGCTTTCTTT

D gene: .
J gene: TRBJ1-2
V gene: TRBV4-2
clone size: .
CDR3 protein: CASSPITGNSDGYTF
CDR3 DNA: TGTGCCAGCAGCCCGATAACAGGGAATTCCGATGGCTACACCTTC

D gene: .
J gene: TRBJ2-7
V gene: TRBV11-2
clone size: .
CDR3 protein: CASSLAGEAPYEQYF
CDR3 DNA: TGTGCCAGCAGCTTAGCGGGGGAGGCTCCCTACGAGCAGTACTTC

D gene: .
J gene: TRBJ1-6
V gene: TRBV5-1
clone size: .
CDR3 protein: CASSLGNSNSPLHF
CDR3 DNA: TGCGCCAGCAGCTTGGGAAACAGTAATTCACCCCTCCACTTT

D gene: .
J gene: TRBJ2-2
V gene: TRBV7-3
clone size: .
CDR3 protein: CASSLTIQGHGELFF
CDR3 DNA: TGTGCCAGCAGCTTAACAATACAGGGTCACGGGGAGCTGTTTTTT

D gene: TRBD1
J gene: TRBJ2-6
V gene: TRBV2
clone size: .
CDR3 protein: CASSPGQGRSGANVLTF
CDR3 DNA: TGTGCCAGCAGTCCGGGACAGGGCCGCTCTGGGGCCAACGTCCTGACTTTC

D gene: TRBD2
J gene: TRBJ2-3
V gene: TRBV25-1
clone size: .
CDR3 protein: CASRQRGGTDTQYF
CDR3 DNA: TGTGCCAGCAGGCAGCGGGGAGGCACAGATACGCAGTATTTT

D gene: TRBD2
J gene: TRBJ2-1
V gene: TRBV7-9
clone size: many
CDR3 protein: CASSRTSGRHRVEQFF
CDR3 DNA: TGTGCCAGCAGCAGGACTAGTGGGAGGCATAGGGTAGAGCAGTTCTTC

D gene: TRBD1
J gene: TRBJ1-2
V gene: TRBV29-1
clone size: .
CDR3 protein: CSVESGQGTQIYGYTF
CDR3 DNA: TGCAGCGTTGAATCGGGACAGGGAACCCAAATCTATGGCTACACCTTC

D gene: TRBD1
J gene: TRBJ2-3
V gene: TRBV24-1
clone size: .
CDR3 protein: CATSEAQGVWEDTQYF
CDR3 DNA: TGTGCCACCAGTGAGGCACAGGGGGTGTGGGAAGATACGCAGTATTTT

D gene: TRBD1
J gene: TRBJ1-4
V gene: TRBV2
clone size: .
CDR3 protein: CARTQGQGDNEKLFF
CDR3 DNA: TGTGCCAGGACTCAAGGACAGGGGGATAATGAAAAACTGTTTTTT

D gene: TRBD2
J gene: TRBJ2-3
V gene: TRBV24-1
clone size: .
CDR3 protein: CATSGPGGTDTQYF
CDR3 DNA: TGTGCCACCAGTGGCCCGGGAGGGACAGATACGCAGTATTTT

D gene: TRBD2
J gene: TRBJ2-3
V gene: TRBV4-3
clone size: .
CDR3 protein: CASSQWASGAVDTQYF
CDR3 DNA: TGCGCCAGCAGCCAATGGGCTAGCGGGGCGGTAGATACGCAGTATTTT

D gene: TRBD1
J gene: TRBJ2-4
V gene: TRBV7-9
clone size: .
CDR3 protein: CASSLGGTGGNIQYF
CDR3 DNA: TGTGCCAGCAGCTTAGGTGGGACAGGTGGAAACATTCAGTACTTC

D gene: TRBD2
J gene: TRBJ2-7
V gene: TRBV5-1
clone size: .
CDR3 protein: CASSDRGLASYEQYF
CDR3 DNA: TGCGCCAGCAGCGACCGGGGACTAGCCTCCTACGAGCAGTACTTC